These T cell receptor beta chains were read from a single sample in a study of blood T cell repertoires in COVID-19. This table comes from immunoSEQ multiplex PCR, and its TCRdb copy is limited to in-frame clones, with some not included. Found here are under 250,000 clones, roughly 85% of them singletons; the top ten hold 9.1%. Sample: PBMCs or T cells enriched from blood (not recorded which). These receptors originate from a woman aged 50 to 60 with acute COVID-19. CDR3s include the opening cysteine and the closing phenylalanine or tryptophan. A D gene is named only where the DNA matches it firmly. Rows give clone size only sometimes, using once, few, many, or a class for an expanded clone.

V gene: TRBV18; D gene: NA; J gene: TRBJ1-1; clone size: NA; CDR3 protein: CASSPGEMGNTEAFF; CDR3 DNA: TGTGCCAGCTCACCAGGGGAGATGGGGAACACTGAAGCTTTCTTT
V gene: TRBV7-2; D gene: NA; J gene: TRBJ2-4; clone size: NA; CDR3 protein: CASSLGGTGVGNIQYF; CDR3 DNA: TGTGCCAGCAGCTTAGGAGGAACGGGGGTTGGGAACATTCAGTACTTC
V gene: TRBV2; D gene: NA; J gene: TRBJ1-1; clone size: once; CDR3 protein: CASSTENTEAFF; CDR3 DNA: TGTGCCAGCTCGACTGAGAACACTGAAGCTTTCTTT
V gene: TRBV6-1; D gene: NA; J gene: TRBJ1-5; clone size: NA; CDR3 protein: CASSEGFRVQPQHF; CDR3 DNA: TGTGCCAGCAGTGAAGGTTTCAGGGTTCAGCCCCAGCATTTT
V gene: TRBV14; D gene: TRBD1; J gene: TRBJ1-2; clone size: NA; CDR3 protein: CASSQSLTGWVNYGYTF; CDR3 DNA: TGTGCCAGCAGCCAAAGCCTGACAGGGTGGGTGAACTACGGCTACACCTTC
V gene: TRBV7-8; D gene: TRBD1; J gene: TRBJ1-5; clone size: NA; CDR3 protein: CASSGGAGGYQPQHF; CDR3 DNA: TGTGCCAGCAGCGGGGGGGCAGGGGGCTATCAGCCCCAGCATTTT
V gene: TRBV6-2/TRBV6-3; D gene: NA; J gene: TRBJ1-1; clone size: NA; CDR3 protein: CASSYIGGAANTEAFF; CDR3 DNA: TGTGCCAGCAGTTACATCGGTGGGGCGGCGAACACTGAAGCTTTCTTT
V gene: TRBV5-1; D gene: NA; J gene: TRBJ2-7; clone size: NA; CDR3 protein: CASSLPNF; CDR3 DNA: TGCGCCAGCAGCTTGCCAAACTTC
V gene: TRBV12-3/TRBV12-4; D gene: NA; J gene: TRBJ2-5; clone size: NA; CDR3 protein: CASSFGAETQYF; CDR3 DNA: TGTGCCAGCAGTTTTGGGGCAGAGACCCAGTACTTC
V gene: TRBV18; D gene: NA; J gene: TRBJ1-2; clone size: NA; CDR3 protein: CASSPRENYGYTF; CDR3 DNA: TGTGCCAGCTCACCACGGGAGAACTATGGCTACACCTTC
V gene: TRBV30; D gene: NA; J gene: TRBJ1-5; clone size: NA; CDR3 protein: CAWRGEEGQPQHF; CDR3 DNA: TGTGCCTGGAGGGGGGAGGAGGGCCAGCCCCAGCATTTT
V gene: TRBV12-5; D gene: TRBD1; J gene: TRBJ2-1; clone size: once; CDR3 protein: CASASGQGHNEQFF; CDR3 DNA: TGTGCTAGTGCCTCGGGACAGGGGCACAATGAGCAGTTCTTC
V gene: TRBV11-3; D gene: TRBD2; J gene: TRBJ2-1; clone size: NA; CDR3 protein: CASSPWTTTSGGAGNEQFF; CDR3 DNA: TGTGCCAGCAGCCCCTGGACAACCACAAGCGGGGGGGCGGGGAATGAGCAGTTCTTC
V gene: TRBV10-2; D gene: TRBD1; J gene: TRBJ1-5; clone size: NA; CDR3 protein: CASRPGQGAYQPQHF; CDR3 DNA: TGCGCCAGCAGACCCGGACAGGGGGCTTATCAGCCCCAGCATTTT
V gene: TRBV15; D gene: NA; J gene: TRBJ2-1; clone size: NA; CDR3 protein: CATSDGSSYNEQFF; CDR3 DNA: TGTGCCACCAGCGACGGGAGCTCCTACAATGAGCAGTTCTTC
V gene: TRBV4-3; D gene: TRBD1; J gene: TRBJ1-5; clone size: NA; CDR3 protein: CASSQDSGQGAYQHF; CDR3 DNA: TGCGCCAGCAGCCAAGATTCGGGACAGGGGGCTTACCAGCATTTT
V gene: TRBV11-2; D gene: TRBD2; J gene: TRBJ2-5; clone size: NA; CDR3 protein: CASGYGLAGAKGETQYF; CDR3 DNA: TGTGCCAGCGGCTACGGACTAGCGGGGGCCAAGGGGGAGACCCAGTACTTC
V gene: TRBV5-1; D gene: TRBD1; J gene: TRBJ2-5; clone size: NA; CDR3 protein: CASHGQGAAETQYF; CDR3 DNA: TGCGCCAGCCACGGACAGGGGGCGGCGGAGACCCAGTACTTC
V gene: TRBV7-8; D gene: NA; J gene: TRBJ2-7; clone size: NA; CDR3 protein: CASSLEGGVITYEQYF; CDR3 DNA: TGTGCCAGCAGCTTAGAAGGGGGGGTTATCACCTACGAGCAGTACTTC
V gene: TRBV5-4; D gene: NA; J gene: TRBJ1-1; clone size: NA; CDR3 protein: CASSLYQGRNTEAFF; CDR3 DNA: TGTGCCAGCAGCTTGTATCAGGGGAGGAACACTGAAGCTTTCTTT
V gene: TRBV3-1/TRBV3-2; D gene: NA; J gene: TRBJ2-3; clone size: NA; CDR3 protein: CASSPTRITDTQYF; CDR3 DNA: TGTGCCAGCAGCCCTACGAGAATCACGGATACGCAGTATTTT
V gene: TRBV3-1/TRBV3-2; D gene: TRBD1; J gene: TRBJ2-2; clone size: NA; CDR3 protein: CASSPGTDTGELFF; CDR3 DNA: TGTGCCAGCAGCCCCGGGACAGACACCGGGGAGCTGTTTTTT
V gene: TRBV15; D gene: NA; J gene: TRBJ1-2; clone size: NA; CDR3 protein: CATSSQIGLQGYTF; CDR3 DNA: TGTGCCACCAGCAGCCAGATAGGCTTACAGGGCTACACCTTC
V gene: TRBV30; D gene: NA; J gene: TRBJ1-3; clone size: NA; CDR3 protein: CAWSSGMGGNTIYF; CDR3 DNA: TGTGCCTGGAGTTCGGGGATGGGTGGAAACACCATATATTTT
V gene: TRBV7-6; D gene: NA; J gene: TRBJ1-1; clone size: NA; CDR3 protein: CASSLEDMNTEAFF; CDR3 DNA: TGTGCCAGCAGCTTAGAGGACATGAACACTGAAGCTTTCTTT
V gene: TRBV3-1/TRBV3-2; D gene: NA; J gene: TRBJ1-5; clone size: once; CDR3 protein: CASSQDQGREPQHF; CDR3 DNA: TGTGCCAGCAGCCAAGACCAGGGGAGGGAACCCCAGCATTTT
V gene: TRBV27; D gene: TRBD1; J gene: TRBJ1-4; clone size: NA; CDR3 protein: CASSPWTGPTNEKLFF; CDR3 DNA: TGTGCCAGCAGTCCCTGGACAGGGCCAACTAATGAAAAACTGTTTTTT
V gene: TRBV11-2; D gene: NA; J gene: TRBJ2-7; clone size: NA; CDR3 protein: CASSLGVGSYEQYF; CDR3 DNA: TGTGCCAGCAGCTTAGGTGTGGGCAGCTACGAGCAGTACTTC
V gene: TRBV3-1/TRBV3-2; D gene: NA; J gene: TRBJ1-1; clone size: NA; CDR3 protein: CASSQEKPQGSANTEAFF; CDR3 DNA: TGTGCCAGCAGCCAAGAAAAACCCCAGGGTTCGGCGAACACTGAAGCTTTCTTT
V gene: TRBV5-4; D gene: TRBD1; J gene: TRBJ1-1; clone size: NA; CDR3 protein: CASSSPGQGNTEAFF; CDR3 DNA: TGTGCCAGCAGCTCCCCCGGACAGGGGAACACTGAAGCTTTCTTT